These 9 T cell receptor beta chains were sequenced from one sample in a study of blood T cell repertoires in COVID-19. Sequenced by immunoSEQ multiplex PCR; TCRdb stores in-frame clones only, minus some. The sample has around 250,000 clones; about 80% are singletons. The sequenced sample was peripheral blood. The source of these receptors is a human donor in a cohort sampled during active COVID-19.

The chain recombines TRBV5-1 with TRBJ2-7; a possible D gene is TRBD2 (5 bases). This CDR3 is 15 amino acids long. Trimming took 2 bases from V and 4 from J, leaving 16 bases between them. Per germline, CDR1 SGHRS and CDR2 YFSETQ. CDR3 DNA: TGCGCCAGCAGCTTATACACAGACCCGGGGTACGAGCAGTACTTC. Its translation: CASSLYTDPGYEQYF.

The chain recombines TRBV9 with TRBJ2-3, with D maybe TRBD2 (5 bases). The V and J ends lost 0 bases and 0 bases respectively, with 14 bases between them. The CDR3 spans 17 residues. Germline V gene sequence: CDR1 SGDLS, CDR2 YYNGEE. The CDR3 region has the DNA TGTGCCAGCAGCGTAGCTACGAGAGCGGAAAGCACAGATACGCAGTATTTT. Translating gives CASSVATRAESTDTQYF.

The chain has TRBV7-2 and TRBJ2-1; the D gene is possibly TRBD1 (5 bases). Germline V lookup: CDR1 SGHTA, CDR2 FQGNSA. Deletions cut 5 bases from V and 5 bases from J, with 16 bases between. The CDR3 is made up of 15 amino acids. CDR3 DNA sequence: TGTGCCAGCAGCCCAACCCGGACACGGAACAATGAGCAGTTCTTC. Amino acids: CASSPTRTRNNEQFF.

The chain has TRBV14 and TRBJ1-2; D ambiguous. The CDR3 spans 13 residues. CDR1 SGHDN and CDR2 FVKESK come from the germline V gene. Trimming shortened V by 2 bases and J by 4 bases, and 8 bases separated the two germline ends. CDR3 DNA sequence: TGTGCCAGCAGCCAACGGGATACCTATGGCTACACCTTC. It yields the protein CASSQRDTYGYTF.

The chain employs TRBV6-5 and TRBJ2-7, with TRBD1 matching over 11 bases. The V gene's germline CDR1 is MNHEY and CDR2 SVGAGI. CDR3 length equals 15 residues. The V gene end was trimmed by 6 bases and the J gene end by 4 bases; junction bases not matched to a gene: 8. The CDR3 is CASRPRTGGMYEQYF. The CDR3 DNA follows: TGTGCCAGCAGACCCCGGACAGGGGGCATGTACGAGCAGTACTTC.

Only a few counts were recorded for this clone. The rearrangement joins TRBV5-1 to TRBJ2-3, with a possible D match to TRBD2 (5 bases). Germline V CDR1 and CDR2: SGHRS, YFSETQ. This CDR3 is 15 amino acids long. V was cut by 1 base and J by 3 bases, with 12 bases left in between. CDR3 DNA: TGCGCCAGCAGCTTGCGGGGAGTGGAAACAGATACGCAGTATTTT. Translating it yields CASSLRGVETDTQYF.

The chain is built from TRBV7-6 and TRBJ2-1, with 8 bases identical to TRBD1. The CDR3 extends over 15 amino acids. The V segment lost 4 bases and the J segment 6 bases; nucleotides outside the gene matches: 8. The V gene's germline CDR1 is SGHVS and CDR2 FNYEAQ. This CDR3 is CASSSGLGQANEQFF. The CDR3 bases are TGTGCCAGCAGCTCCGGATTGGGACAGGCCAATGAGCAGTTCTTC. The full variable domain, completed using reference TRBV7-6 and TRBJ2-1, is GAGVSQSPRYKVTKRGQDVALRCDPISGHVSLYWYRQALGQGPEFLTYFNYEAQQDKSGLPNDRFSAERPEGSISTLTIQRTEQRDSAMYRCASSSGLGQANEQFFGPGTRLTVL.

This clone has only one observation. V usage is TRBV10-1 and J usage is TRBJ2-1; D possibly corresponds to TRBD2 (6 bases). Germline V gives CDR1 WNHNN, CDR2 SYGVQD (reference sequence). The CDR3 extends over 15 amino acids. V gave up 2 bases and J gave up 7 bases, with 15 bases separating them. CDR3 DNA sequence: TGCGCCAGCAGTGAGGACGGGAGACGGTCAAATGAGCAGTTCTTC. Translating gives CASSEDGRRSNEQFF.

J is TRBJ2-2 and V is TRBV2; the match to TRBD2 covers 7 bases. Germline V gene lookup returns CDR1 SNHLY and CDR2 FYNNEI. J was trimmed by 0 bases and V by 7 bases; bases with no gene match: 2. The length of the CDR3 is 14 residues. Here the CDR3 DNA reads TGTGCCAGCACCCTAGCGGCGAACACCGGGGAGCTGTTTTTT. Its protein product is CASTLAANTGELFF.